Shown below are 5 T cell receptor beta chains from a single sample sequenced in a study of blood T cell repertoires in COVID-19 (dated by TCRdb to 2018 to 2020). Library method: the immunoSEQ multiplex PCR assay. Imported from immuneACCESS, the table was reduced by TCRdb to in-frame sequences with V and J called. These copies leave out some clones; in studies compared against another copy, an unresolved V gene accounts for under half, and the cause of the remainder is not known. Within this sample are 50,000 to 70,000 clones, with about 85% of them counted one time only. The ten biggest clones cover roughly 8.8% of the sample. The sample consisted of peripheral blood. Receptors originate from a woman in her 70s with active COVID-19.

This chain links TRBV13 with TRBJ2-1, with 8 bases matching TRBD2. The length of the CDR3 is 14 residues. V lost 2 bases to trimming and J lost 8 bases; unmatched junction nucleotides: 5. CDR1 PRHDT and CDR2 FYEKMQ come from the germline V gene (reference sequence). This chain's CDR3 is CASSLQRENDEQFF. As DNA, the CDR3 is TGTGCCAGCAGCTTACAGCGGGAGAACGATGAGCAGTTCTTC.

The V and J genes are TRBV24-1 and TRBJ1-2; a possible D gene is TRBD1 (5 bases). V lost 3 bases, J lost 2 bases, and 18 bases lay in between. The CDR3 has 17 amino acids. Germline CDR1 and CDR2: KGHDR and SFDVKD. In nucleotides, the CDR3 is TGTGCCACCAGTGATCGAAAGTGGCAGGGTGAGAACTATGGCTACACCTTC. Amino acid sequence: CATSDRKWQGENYGYTF.

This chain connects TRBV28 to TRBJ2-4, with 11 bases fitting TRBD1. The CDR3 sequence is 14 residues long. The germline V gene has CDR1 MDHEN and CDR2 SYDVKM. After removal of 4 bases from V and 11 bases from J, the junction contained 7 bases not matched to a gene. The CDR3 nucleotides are TGTGCCAGCAGTTGGACAGGGGGCCCGGGGGTTCAGTACTTC. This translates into CASSWTGGPGVQYF.

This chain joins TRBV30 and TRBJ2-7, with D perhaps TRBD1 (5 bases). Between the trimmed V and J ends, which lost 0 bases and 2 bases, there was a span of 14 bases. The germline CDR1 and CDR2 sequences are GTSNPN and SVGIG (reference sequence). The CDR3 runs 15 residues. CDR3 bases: TGTGCCTGGAGTGTACCCTGGACAAGCGCCTACGAGCAGTACTTC. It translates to CAWSVPWTSAYEQYF.

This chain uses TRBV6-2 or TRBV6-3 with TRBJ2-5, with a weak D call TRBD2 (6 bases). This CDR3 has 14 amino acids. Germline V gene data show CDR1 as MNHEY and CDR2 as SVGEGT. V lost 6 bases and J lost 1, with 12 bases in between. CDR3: CASSPREIQETQYF. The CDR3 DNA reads TGTGCCAGCAGCCCTCGGGAGATCCAAGAGACCCAGTACTTC.